This T cell receptor beta chain comes out of a study of shared clonotypes between healthy human individuals. At the level of the study: Aged 18 to 49, the donors were two women and three men. Study outcomes and limitations: Compared with memory subsets, naive subsets generally had larger estimated richness.

Positively selected for CCR7, the CD45RO-negative cells used as naive CD8 cells excluded terminally differentiated effector memory CD45RA+ cells. Trimming took 2 bases from V and 0 from J; bases not matched to a gene: 15. Germline V gives CDR1 WSHSY, CDR2 SAAADI. The CDR3 length is 22 residues. Details on this clone: The antigen is unknown.

Sequencing was performed with immunoSEQ multiplex PCR; in TCRdb, only in-frame clones are kept and a portion is missing. The data show about 870,000 clones, about 91% seen once. This chain uses TRBV10-2 with TRBJ2-1, with 14 bases lining up with TRBD2. The sequenced material came from naive CD8+ T cells sorted from blood. This receptor was identified in a man aged 25 to 45 in good health. As DNA, the CDR3 is TGCGCCAGCAGTGAGGCGCTATTGGGGACTAGCGGGAGAGGGAGCTCCTACAATGAGCAGTTCTTC. It translates to CASSEALLGTSGRGSSYNEQFF.